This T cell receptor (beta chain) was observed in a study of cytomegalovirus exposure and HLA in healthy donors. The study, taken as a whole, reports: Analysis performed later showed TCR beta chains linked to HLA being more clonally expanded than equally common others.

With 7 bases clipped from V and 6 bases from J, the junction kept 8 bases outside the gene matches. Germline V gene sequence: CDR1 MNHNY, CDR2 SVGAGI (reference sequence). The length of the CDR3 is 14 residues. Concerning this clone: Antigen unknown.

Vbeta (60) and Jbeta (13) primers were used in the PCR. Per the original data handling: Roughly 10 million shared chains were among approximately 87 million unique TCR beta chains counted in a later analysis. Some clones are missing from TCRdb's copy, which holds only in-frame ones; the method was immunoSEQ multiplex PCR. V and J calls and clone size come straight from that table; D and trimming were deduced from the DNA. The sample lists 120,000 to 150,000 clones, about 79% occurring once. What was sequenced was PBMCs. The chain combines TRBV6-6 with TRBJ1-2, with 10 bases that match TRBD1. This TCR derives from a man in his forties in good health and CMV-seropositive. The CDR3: CASIISDRGHGYTF. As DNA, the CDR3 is TGTGCCAGCATTATTTCCGACAGGGGGCATGGCTACACCTTC.